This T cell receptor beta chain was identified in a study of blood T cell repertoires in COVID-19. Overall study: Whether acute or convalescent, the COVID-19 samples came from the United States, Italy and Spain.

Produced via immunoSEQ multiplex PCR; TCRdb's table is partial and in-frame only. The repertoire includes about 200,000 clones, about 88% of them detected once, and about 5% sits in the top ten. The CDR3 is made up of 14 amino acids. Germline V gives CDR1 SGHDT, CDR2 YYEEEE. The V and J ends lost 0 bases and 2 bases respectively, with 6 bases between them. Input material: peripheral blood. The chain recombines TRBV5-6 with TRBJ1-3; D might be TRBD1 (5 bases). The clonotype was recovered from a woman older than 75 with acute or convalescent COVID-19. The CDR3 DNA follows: TGTGCCAGCAGCTTGGGACAGCCTGGAAACACCATATATTTT. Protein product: CASSLGQPGNTIYF.